This T cell receptor beta chain was captured in a study of early T cells in non-severe SARS-CoV-2 infection. This clonotype has only a few counts. Antigen specificity is unknown. Study-wide findings and caveats: Private and CD4 specificities were missed by VDJdb matching, skewed to anti-spike CD8.

Trimming pared 5 bases from V and 4 bases from J, leaving 10 bases between. The V gene's germline CDR1 is SGHVS and CDR2 FNYEAQ. This CDR3 contains 13 residues. Unique molecular identifier tags were affixed to discrete cDNA molecules. TCRdb re-called the 5' RACE reads with MiXCR, one entry per CDR3 protein. The table shows about 130,000 distinct CDR3 sequences, with under 15% occurring only once. The sample comprised whole blood. This chain uses TRBV7-6 with TRBJ2-3; D is ambiguous. The clonotype was recovered from an adult who was a healthcare worker with PCR-confirmed SARS-CoV-2 infection or an uninfected control (not recorded which). The CDR3 loop is CASSPLPADTQYF. DNA for the CDR3: TGTGCCAGCAGCCCCCTCCCGGCAGATACGCAGTATTTT. Full variable domain (missing parts from reference TRBV7-6 and TRBJ2-3): GAGVSQSPRYKVTKRGQDVALRCDPISGHVSLYWYRQALGQGPEFLTYFNYEAQQDKSGLPNDRFSAERPEGSISTLTIQRTEQRDSAMYRCASSPLPADTQYFGPGTRLTVL.